The source of this T cell receptor beta chain is a study of graft-versus-host responses after intestinal transplantation. Per germline, CDR1 SNHLY and CDR2 FYNNEI. The CDR3 runs 15 residues. V was pared by 4 bases and J by 6 bases, with 11 bases of the junction left unmatched. Study findings and constraints: Elevated graft-versus-host to host-versus-graft clonal ratios in allografts were recorded for patients with graft-donor T cell macrochimerism.

Here immunoSEQ multiplex PCR was the method, and the copy in TCRdb shows in-frame clones only, minus some. Among about 100,000 clones, about 90% were seen once, and the ten largest hold around 0.86%. This clone was seen more than once but under ten times. The antigen is unknown. This TCR was sampled from a human donor who was the organ donor for an intestinal transplant. The input for sequencing was unstimulated CD4+ T cells sorted from spleen or lymph node cells, taken before transplant. The chain carries TRBV2 and TRBJ2-5, with 7 bases matching TRBD2. For the CDR3, the DNA is TGTGCCAGCAGTGGTATCGGGGGGATAGAGAAGACCCAGTACTTC. Its protein product is CASSGIGGIEKTQYF.